This T cell receptor beta chain was documented in a study of T cells in Graves' hyperthyroidism and ophthalmopathy. This clonotype has a count of ten or more. TCR beta CDR3 regions were amplified from RNA transcripts. First-round RT-PCR targeting the TCR CDR3 was performed with the HTBI primer set. Each CDR3 protein is one row after TCRdb ran MiXCR on the multiplex PCR reads. Among hundreds of thousands of distinct CDR3 sequences, about 24% were seen once, and the ten largest hold about a third. The germline gives CDR1 SGHVS, CDR2 FQNEAQ. V was pared by 5 bases and J by 7 bases, with 21 bases between. The CDR3 covers 15 residues.

The sample was blood. V gene TRBV7-8 combines with J gene TRBJ2-7, with a weak D call TRBD2 (6 bases). This sequence was found in a middle-aged woman with Graves' ophthalmopathy. The CDR3 protein is CASSPPNSRAGEQYF. Here the CDR3 DNA reads TGTGCCAGCAGCCCGCCCAACTCGAGGGCGGGGGAGCAGTACTTC.